What follows are 22 T cell receptor beta chains derived from one specimen sequenced in a study of cytomegalovirus exposure and HLA in healthy donors (TCRdb year 2017). Receptor amplification or capture employed the immunoSEQ multiplex PCR assay. The multiplex PCR relied on a mix of 60 forward primers for TCR Vbeta segments and 13 reverse primers for TCR Jbeta segments. The table was pulled from immuneACCESS by TCRdb, which kept in-frame rearrangements only. Such tables lose some clones; where checked, under half of the loss comes from unresolved V genes, and the rest has no known cause. The sample table records around 100,000 clones; around 84% of these occur just once. The ten biggest clones cover 0.9% to 1.5% of the sample. Input material: PBMCs. The receptors stem from a woman under 30 in good health and CMV-seronegative.

V usage is TRBV6-5 and J usage is TRBJ2-7, with TRBD1 matching over 11 bases. Germline V CDR1 and CDR2: MNHEY, SVGAGI. This CDR3 region has 13 residues. V shed 7 bases, J shed 6 bases, and the junction held 5 bases outside the gene matches. In DNA, the CDR3 is TGTGCCAGCATGAGGACAGGGGGCTCCGAGCAGTACTTC. Amino acid sequence: CASMRTGGSEQYF.

This chain links TRBV4-1 with TRBJ1-3, with a possible D match to TRBD1 (6 bases). Looked up from germline, CDR1 is MGHRA and CDR2 is YSYEKL. Trimming took 0 bases from V and 0 from J, leaving 9 bases between them. This CDR3 has 16 residues. In DNA form, the CDR3 reads TGCGCCAGCAGCCAAGACGGGACACCCTCTGGAAACACCATATATTTT. It encodes CASSQDGTPSGNTIYF.

As for this clone: The same CDR3 arises from other DNA sequences in this sample as well. The rearrangement joins TRBV7-3 to TRBJ2-1, with 11 bases lining up with TRBD2. The CDR3 has 15 amino acids. J lost 4 bases, V lost 3 bases, and 2 bases had no gene match. Germline V gene sequence: CDR1 SGHTA, CDR2 FQGTGA. The CDR3 DNA follows: TGTGCCAGCAGCTTGACTAGCGGGACGTACAATGAGCAGTTCTTC. This sequence encodes CASSLTSGTYNEQFF.

As for this clone: At one boundary the junction diverges from the germline segment, which might be a read error. CDR3 protein: CASSLLAVSTDAQYF. In DNA, the CDR3 is TGTGCCAGCAGCTTGCTAGCGGTTAGCACAGATGCGCAGTATTTT. The chain has TRBV7-3 and TRBJ2-3, with 7 bases aligning to TRBD2. The germline gives CDR1 SGHTA, CDR2 FQGTGA. CDR3 length equals 15 residues.

This chain connects TRBV7-9 to TRBJ2-1, with 9 positions matching TRBD2. The CDR3 length is 17 residues. The trim removed 1 base at V and 5 bases at J, leaving 9 bases unmatched. The germline V gene has CDR1 SEHNR and CDR2 FQNEAQ (reference sequence). For the CDR3, the DNA is TGTGCCAGCAGCTTAGGGGTTGTGCGGGAGGGCCACAATGAGCAGTTCTTC. It specifies CASSLGVVREGHNEQFF.

This sequence joins TRBV18 and TRBJ1-5; D not certain. CDR1 is KGHSH, CDR2 LQKENI, per germline. The CDR3 loop spans 15 amino acids. V gave up 2 bases and J gave up 5 bases, with 13 bases separating them. The CDR3 here is CASSPSILSDQPQHF. CDR3 nucleotides: TGTGCCAGCTCACCATCGATACTATCAGATCAGCCCCAGCATTTT.

This clone was seen more than once but under ten times. This rearrangement joins TRBV2 to TRBJ1-1, with 10 bases fitting TRBD1. The CDR3 runs 15 residues. The V and J ends lost 7 bases and 6 bases, in that order; junction bases with no gene match: 11. Germline assignment: CDR1 SNHLY and CDR2 FYNNEI. CDR3 DNA sequence: TGTGCCAGCAAGTCGGGGGGACAGGGGAGTCCTGAAGCTTTCTTT. Translation: CASKSGGQGSPEAFF.

The genes are TRBV18 and TRBJ2-3, with 8 bases lining up with TRBD1. The V gene end was trimmed by 5 bases and the J gene end by 5 bases; junction bases not matched to a gene: 9. CDR3 length: 15 amino acids. Germline V gene lookup returns CDR1 KGHSH and CDR2 LQKENI. CDR3 in amino acids: CASSSLSGGEDTQYF. The CDR3 DNA follows: TGTGCCAGCTCATCACTCTCAGGGGGCGAAGATACGCAGTATTTT.

The rearrangement uses TRBV19 and TRBJ2-6; D is unresolved. The CDR3 is made up of 13 amino acids. V was cut by 9 bases and J by 0 bases, with 6 bases left in between. The germline gives CDR1 LNHDA, CDR2 SQIVND (reference sequence). The CDR3 is CASAVSGANVLTF. CDR3 coding DNA: TGTGCCAGCGCAGTCTCTGGGGCCAACGTCCTGACTTTC.

The chain links TRBV11-3 to TRBJ2-4, with 12 bases fitting TRBD2. The V gene end was trimmed by 5 bases and the J gene end by 5 bases; junction bases not matched to a gene: 7. CDR1 is SGHNT, CDR2 YENEEA, per germline. The CDR3 has 16 residues. CDR3 nucleotide sequence: TGTGCCAGCAGCCTTGGGACTAGCGGGCCAGAAAACATTCAGTACTTC. Protein sequence: CASSLGTSGPENIQYF.

The chain links TRBV2 to TRBJ1-2, with TRBD1 identical over 9 bases. CDR1 SNHLY and CDR2 FYNNEI come from the germline V gene. The CDR3 totals 14 residues. Trimming cost V 6 bases and J 2 bases; bases outside gene matches: 4. Here the CDR3 reads CASRQGAGNYGYTF. CDR3 bases: TGTGCCAGCAGACAGGGGGCAGGGAACTATGGCTACACCTTC.

The rearrangement uses TRBV2 and TRBJ2-3, with TRBD1 matching over 7 bases. CDR1 and CDR2 (germline): SNHLY, FYNNEI. This CDR3 has 15 amino acids. V trimming: 6 bases; J trimming: 2 bases; junction bases outside the gene matches: 8. CDR3 coding DNA: TGTGCCAGCAGCAGGGACAGTTTTATCACAGATACGCAGTATTTT. Translation gives CASSRDSFITDTQYF.

The chain has TRBV7-8 and TRBJ2-7, with 8 bases aligning to TRBD1. Germline assignment: CDR1 SGHVS and CDR2 FQNEAQ. CDR3 length equals 14 residues. V lost 6 bases, J lost 2 bases, and 6 bases stayed unmatched. The CDR3 sequence is CASRPRQGTYEQYF. The CDR3 DNA is TGTGCCAGCAGGCCAAGACAGGGGACCTACGAGCAGTACTTC.

This rearrangement joins TRBV15 to TRBJ1-5, with 11 bases lining up with TRBD1. Germline trimming cut 3 bases from V and 6 bases from J; bases unmatched to any gene: 13. The CDR3 runs to 18 residues. The germline CDR1 and CDR2 sequences are LNHNV and YYDKDF (reference sequence). The CDR3 DNA reads TGTGCCACCAGCAGCTTACCTGCCGGGACAGGGGGTCCTCAGCCCCAGCATTTT. Translation: CATSSLPAGTGGPQPQHF. The entire variable domain, with the rest obtained from reference TRBV15 and TRBJ1-5, is as follows: DAMVIQNPRYQVTQFGKPVTLSCSQTLNHNVMYWYQQKSSQAPKLLFHYYDKDFNNEADTPDNFQSRRPNTSFCFLDIRSPGLGDTAMYLCATSSLPAGTGGPQPQHFGDGTRLSIL.

This chain joins TRBV11-3 and TRBJ2-3; D might be TRBD1 (6 bases). Germline V gives CDR1 SGHNT, CDR2 YENEEA. The CDR3 is 15 amino acids. The germline V and J ends were trimmed by 4 bases and 8 bases, with 19 bases remaining between them. CDR3 sequence reads: CASSSLAAEGGTQYF. CDR3 sequence (DNA): TGTGCCAGCAGCTCCCTAGCAGCCGAAGGGGGTACGCAGTATTTT.

The chain has TRBV30 and TRBJ1-2; 8 bases match TRBD1. The CDR3 consists of 15 residues. CDR1 is GTSNPN, CDR2 SVGIG, per germline (reference sequence). The V gene end was trimmed by 2 bases and the J gene end by 4 bases; junction bases not matched to a gene: 9. The CDR3 DNA reads as TGTGCCTGGAGTTCTGGGGACAGGCTGGGCTATGGCTACACCTTC. It translates to CAWSSGDRLGYGYTF.

V and J are TRBV2 and TRBJ2-2; D gene uncertain. Germline loops: CDR1 SNHLY, CDR2 FYNNEI. Trimming took 7 bases from V and 4 from J, leaving 7 bases between them. The CDR3 runs to 12 residues. The CDR3 protein is CASIRLTGELFF. The CDR3 coding sequence is TGTGCCAGCATCAGGCTCACCGGGGAGCTGTTTTTT.

The CDR3 here is CASTNRGANYGYTF. The CDR3, as DNA: TGTGCCAGCACCAACCGGGGGGCTAACTATGGCTACACCTTC. The V call is TRBV6-1, the J call TRBJ1-2; the D gene is possibly TRBD1 (5 bases). Trimming removed 7 bases from V and 0 bases from J, with 12 bases in between. CDR1 and CDR2 from the germline V gene are MNHNS and SASEGT. The CDR3 spans 14 residues.

This chain connects TRBV7-8 to TRBJ1-1; TRBD1 agrees at 8 bases. The germline CDR1 and CDR2 sequences are SGHVS and FQNEAQ. V was pared by 5 bases and J by 1 base, with 6 bases of the junction left unmatched. The CDR3 consists of 15 residues. In nucleotides, the CDR3 is TGTGCCAGCAGCCCGACGACAGGGGAGAACACTGAAGCTTTCTTT. It codes for CASSPTTGENTEAFF.

The V gene is TRBV18, the J gene TRBJ2-3; D possibly corresponds to TRBD1 (6 bases). The V gene's germline CDR1 is KGHSH and CDR2 LQKENI. The V end lost 3 bases, the J end lost 3 bases, and 16 bases lay between the germline ends. The CDR3 covers 16 residues. Here the CDR3 reads CASSPQVQGRTDTQYF. Written as DNA, the CDR3 is TGTGCCAGCTCACCCCAAGTTCAGGGGCGGACAGATACGCAGTATTTT.

V usage is TRBV9 and J usage is TRBJ2-7, with D perhaps TRBD1 (6 bases). Germline loops: CDR1 SGDLS, CDR2 YYNGEE. Trimming removed 0 bases from V and 3 bases from J, with 19 bases in between. The CDR3 contains 17 residues. The DNA for the CDR3 is TGTGCCAGCAGCGTAGCCATAGACAGGATAAACTTCTACGAGCAGTACTTC. This sequence encodes CASSVAIDRINFYEQYF.

J is TRBJ1-4 and V is TRBV28, with D maybe TRBD1 (5 bases). Germline V gene sequence: CDR1 MDHEN, CDR2 SYDVKM. The V end lost 5 bases, the J end lost 3 bases, and 13 bases lay between the germline ends. This CDR3 spans 15 amino acids. The CDR3 loop is CASSTVQVSNEKLFF. The DNA of the CDR3 is TGTGCCAGCAGTACGGTACAGGTCTCTAATGAAAAACTGTTTTTT.